This TCR beta chain was recorded in a study of T cell changes during pregnancy in multiple sclerosis. The table lists this clone with a few counts. TCRdb's table, derived via immunoSEQ multiplex PCR, lists solely in-frame clones and lacks some. The table has 60,000 to 90,000 clones, about 92% seen once. Sequencing used peripheral blood, obtained after pregnancy. This TCR was recovered from a female donor in good health, enrolled as a control in a pregnancy study.

Written as DNA, the CDR3 is TGTGCCAGCACCCGTATCGGGACAGCTACCTACGAGCAGTACTTC. Translation gives CASTRIGTATYEQYF. V is TRBV7-2 and J is TRBJ2-7, with 7 positions matching TRBD1. The junction had 11 bases not matched to a gene; V was cut back by 7 bases and J by 2 bases. The CDR3 contains 15 residues. The germline V gene has CDR1 SGHTA and CDR2 FQGNSA.